This T cell receptor (beta chain) was obtained from a study of molecular identifiers for immune sequencing clone quantification. The study's findings and limits: Over 99% of effector molecules, but under 1% in naive cells, were held by clones with more than 20 RNA copies. Jurkat TCR RNA spiked in from one cell (amid about a million naive cells) was reportedly detectable.

Isolation of naive CD8 T cells was achieved by sorting on a CD8+CD4-CCR7+CD45RA+ phenotype. This clonotype was recorded a few times. Its target is unknown. Preparation methods for the bulk TCR libraries were those previously described, with listed TCR primers. Using its own MiXCR run on the PCR reads, TCRdb lists one record per CDR3 protein. Found here are about 640,000 distinct CDR3 sequences, 20% of them singletons; the top ten hold 0.85%. CDR3 length: 11 amino acids. The germline gives CDR1 GTSNPN, CDR2 SVGIG (reference sequence). V gave up 4 bases and J gave up 7 bases, with 10 bases separating them.

V and J are TRBV30 and TRBJ1-1, with D possibly TRBD1 on 6 matching bases. The sequence came from a human donor in good health. Some libraries in this study had Jurkat cell RNA spiked in. The sequencing input was naive CD8+ T cells from blood, with Jurkat cell RNA spiked in. The subset here: FACS-sorted CD8+CD4-CCR7+CD45RA+ naive T cells. DNA of the CDR3: TGTGCCTGGAACGGGGGCTTTGAAGCTTTCTTT. As protein: CAWNGGFEAFF.